The present T cell receptor beta chain was sequenced within a study of CD8 T cells in ankylosing spondylitis. This clonotype was counted at least ten times. Its antigen is as yet unknown. In TCRdb, the 5' RACE reads were re-called with MiXCR into one record per CDR3 protein. Of some 220,000 distinct CDR3 sequences in the sample, 7% to 10% are singletons; the top ten hold roughly 5%. Germline loops: CDR1 MNHNS, CDR2 SASEGT. V trimming: 6 bases; J trimming: 2 bases; junction bases outside the gene matches: 7. The CDR3 is 15 amino acids. Study results and limitations: A TCR beta motif of several highly homologous variants seemed to mark ankylosing spondylitis blood. Clones linked to disease were reported to show significant enrichment in matched ankylosing spondylitis synovial fluid.

The sequence came from a female donor with ankylosing spondylitis or in good health (not recorded which). V and J are TRBV6-1 and TRBJ1-3, with 7 bases lining up with TRBD1. Sequencing was performed on blood, either unsorted or a sorted T cell fraction (not recorded which). Here the CDR3 reads CASSSVGGTGNTIYF. The CDR3 DNA reads TGTGCCAGCAGCAGCGTAGGGGGCACTGGAAACACCATATATTTT.